The 20 T cell receptor beta chains below come from one sample, sequenced in a study of beta chain features in type 1 diabetes. Expressed TCRB transcripts were sequenced, since all the RNA that had been isolated was reverse transcribed. Sequenced by immunoSEQ multiplex PCR; TCRdb stores in-frame clones only, minus some. The sample lists almost 350,000 clones, approximately 8.2% occurring once. The specimen was central memory CD4+ T cells from blood. These receptors originate from a woman aged 18-29 years in good health.

A few counts support this clone. This sequence joins TRBV28 and TRBJ2-7; D not certain. CDR1 is MDHEN, CDR2 SYDVKM, per germline. The CDR3 covers 14 residues. Trimming removed 3 bases at V and 0 bases at J, with 9 bases between. The CDR3 region is CASSFHGNSYEQYF. The CDR3 region has the DNA TGTGCCAGCAGTTTCCACGGAAACTCCTACGAGCAGTACTTC.

This clone has only a few counts. The chain recombines TRBV20-1 with TRBJ2-1; TRBD2 matches 7 bases. The CDR3 runs 11 residues. Germline V CDR1 and CDR2: DFQATT, SNEGSKA (reference sequence). Unmatched junction bases numbered 8, after V lost 6 bases and J lost 12 bases. This CDR3 reads CSAYRLAVQFF. DNA for the CDR3: TGCAGTGCCTACAGACTAGCCGTGCAGTTCTTC.

This sequence joins TRBV18 and TRBJ1-3; D is ambiguous. Per germline, CDR1 KGHSH and CDR2 LQKENI. V was trimmed by 0 bases and J by 4 bases, leaving 10 bases between them. The CDR3 has 15 amino acids. The CDR3 DNA reads TGTGCCAGCTCACCACCCTCCACAGACGGAAACACCATATATTTT. It encodes CASSPPSTDGNTIYF.

CDR3 bases: TGTGCCAGCAGCGCGGGACTACCCCTTAGAGGTGAGCAGTTCTTC. Amino acid sequence: CASSAGLPLRGEQFF. The chain recombines TRBV5-4 with TRBJ2-1, with TRBD2 matching 7 bases. Trimming cost V 4 bases and J 9 bases; bases outside gene matches: 13. The CDR3 sequence is 15 residues long. The germline gives CDR1 SGHNT, CDR2 YYREEE (reference sequence). Based on the CDR3 plus reference TRBV5-4 and TRBJ2-1, the full variable domain is ETGVTQSPTHLIKTRGQQVTLRCSSQSGHNTVSWYQQALGQGPQFIFQYYREEENGRGNFPPRFSGLQFPNYSSELNVNALELDDSALYLCASSAGLPLRGEQFFGPGTRLTVL.

The chain joins TRBV7-3 to TRBJ1-1; TRBD1 agrees at 8 bases. Germline CDR1 and CDR2: SGHTA and FQGTGA. After removal of 5 bases from V and 5 bases from J, the junction contained 7 bases not matched to a gene. The CDR3 is 14 amino acids. CDR3 in DNA: TGTGCCAGCAGCCCCACAGGGGGGCATACTGAAGCTTTCTTT. Its protein is CASSPTGGHTEAFF.

The V and J genes are TRBV9 and TRBJ2-7; D is unclear. Per the germline V gene, CDR1 is SGDLS and CDR2 is YYNGEE. The CDR3 extends over 15 amino acids. Between the trimmed V and J ends, which lost 0 bases and 5 bases, there was a span of 15 bases. CDR3 sequence (DNA): TGTGCCAGCAGCGTAGGACGAGGTATCAGCCACGAGCAGTACTTC. Its translation is CASSVGRGISHEQYF.

This clone came up a few times. The rearrangement joins TRBV7-2 to TRBJ2-5, with D possibly matching TRBD2 (5 bases). The germline V gene has CDR1 SGHTA and CDR2 FQGNSA. V lost 1 base to trimming and J lost 4 bases, with 10 bases between them. This CDR3 region has 14 residues. DNA of the CDR3: TGTGCCAGCAGCTTAGATCCGGGAAGAGAGACCCAGTACTTC. This encodes CASSLDPGRETQYF. Full variable domain (remainder filled in from reference TRBV7-2 and TRBJ2-5): GAGVSQSPSNKVTEKGKDVELRCDPISGHTALYWYRQSLGQGLEFLIYFQGNSAPDKSGLPSDRFSAERTGGSVSTLTIQRTQQEDSAVYLCASSLDPGRETQYFGPGTRLLVL.

This clone was counted a few times. The rearrangement uses TRBV18 and TRBJ2-1; D unclear. This CDR3 contains 12 residues. Germline CDR1 reads KGHSH; CDR2 reads LQKENI. The ends were cut back, 4 bases at V and 4 bases at J, with 5 bases in the middle. The CDR3 region is CASSREYNEQFF. DNA of the CDR3: TGTGCCAGCTCACGAGAATACAATGAGCAGTTCTTC.

A few counts support this clone. This chain connects TRBV28 to TRBJ2-5; D might be TRBD1 or TRBD2, each matching 5 bases. The assigned J gene may be wrong: the sequence end matches TRBJ2-7 better. From germline, CDR1 is MDHEN and CDR2 SYDVKM. The CDR3 covers 16 residues. The CDR3: CASSPQRGRGSYEQYF. The DNA of the CDR3 is TGTGCCAGCAGTCCCCAGAGGGGACGGGGATCCTACGAGCAGTACTTC.

The J gene is TRBJ1-5, the V gene TRBV6-1; no clear D. V gave up 6 bases and J gave up 3 bases, with 12 bases separating them. The germline V gene has CDR1 MNHNS and CDR2 SASEGT. This CDR3 comprises 14 residues. CDR3 in amino acids: CASSLSGNNQPQHF. The CDR3 nucleotides read TGTGCCAGCAGCCTCAGCGGAAACAATCAGCCCCAGCATTTT.

The V and J genes are TRBV11-2 and TRBJ1-5; D unclear. The CDR3 is made up of 14 amino acids. The V gene's germline CDR1 is SGHAT and CDR2 FQNNGV. V gave up 0 bases and J gave up 2 bases, with 5 bases separating them. The CDR3 region has the DNA TGTGCCAGCAGCTTAGAGGGAGGCAATCAGCCCCAGCATTTT. Its translation is CASSLEGGNQPQHF.

This clone has ten or more counts. The V call is TRBV6-6, the J call TRBJ2-3; D not certain. The V and J ends lost 5 bases and 7 bases respectively, with 16 bases between them. This CDR3 contains 14 residues. Germline CDR1 and CDR2: MNHNY and SVGAGI (reference sequence). The CDR3 DNA reads TGTGCCAGCAGTGCCTCCGGCGGCCAGCATACGCAGTATTTT. It translates to CASSASGGQHTQYF.

This clone turned up a few times. This chain joins TRBV6-5 and TRBJ2-7; D gene unclear. V was pared by 0 bases and J by 4 bases, with 10 bases between. Germline assignment: CDR1 MNHEY and CDR2 SVGAGI. The length of the CDR3 is 14 residues. For the CDR3, the DNA is TGTGCCAGCAGTTACTCGTTTTTAGGTTACGAGCAGTACTTC. This gives the protein CASSYSFLGYEQYF.

The chain has TRBV4-1 and TRBJ1-2; TRBD1 is a possible D gene (6 bases). Trimming pared 1 base from V and 2 bases from J, leaving 11 bases between. The CDR3 runs 15 residues. Germline V gene data show CDR1 as MGHRA and CDR2 as YSYEKL. CDR3 in DNA: TGCGCCAGCAGCCAAGGTTGGACAGAGAACTATGGCTACACCTTC. It specifies CASSQGWTENYGYTF.

This clone was detected only a few times. This chain connects TRBV7-2 to TRBJ2-1; D gene ambiguous. The CDR3 totals 13 residues. The V gene lost 5 bases and the J gene lost 10 bases, with 15 bases spanning the gap. Germline values: CDR1 SGHTA, CDR2 FQGNSA. CDR3 region: CASSLSVLLEQFF. The DNA of the CDR3 is TGTGCCAGCAGCCTATCGGTCCTTCTGGAGCAGTTCTTC.

Notes on this clone: The identical CDR3 is also encoded by other nucleotide sequences in the sample. The chain carries TRBV7-9 and TRBJ2-3; D unresolved. The CDR3 length is 13 residues. Germline loops: CDR1 SEHNR, CDR2 FQNEAQ (reference sequence). Trimming stripped 3 bases from V and 10 bases from J, with 14 bases between. The CDR3 bases are TGTGCCAGCAGCTTGGCAGGTCTCACTGCGCAGTATTTT. It codes for CASSLAGLTAQYF.

In this sample, this clone turned up a few times. This chain joins TRBV5-1 and TRBJ2-3; D call uncertain. The CDR3 extends over 13 amino acids. Trimming took off 4 bases at V and 4 bases at J, with 10 bases between the two ends. The germline V gene has CDR1 SGHRS and CDR2 YFSETQ. The CDR3 region is CASSLGWADTQYF. CDR3 DNA: TGCGCCAGCAGCCTGGGCTGGGCAGATACGCAGTATTTT.

This clone showed up just a few times. V usage is TRBV6-5 and J usage is TRBJ2-4; perhaps D is TRBD1 or TRBD2 (5 bases each). The CDR3 sequence is 13 residues long. Germline V gives CDR1 MNHEY, CDR2 SVGAGI. V lost 8 bases and J 3 bases, leaving 11 bases between the germline ends. The CDR3: CASGGAGKNIQYF. CDR3 bases: TGTGCCAGCGGTGGGGCGGGCAAAAACATTCAGTACTTC.

In this sample, this clone turned up a few times. This chain uses TRBV5-6 with TRBJ2-5, with D tentatively TRBD2 (7 bases). V was trimmed by 2 bases and J by 5 bases, leaving 19 bases between them. The germline gives CDR1 SGHDT, CDR2 YYEEEE. The CDR3 contains 16 residues. The CDR3 region has the DNA TGTGCCAGCAGCTTTCTGCCAGCGGGACAACAGGAGACCCAGTACTTC. Protein sequence: CASSFLPAGQQETQYF.

This sequence joins TRBV11-3 and TRBJ2-5; 8 bases agree with TRBD1. CDR3 size: 14 residues. Losses at the gene ends were 5 bases for V and 2 bases for J; bases not matched to a gene: 4. Germline V gene sequence: CDR1 SGHNT, CDR2 YENEEA. The CDR3 region has the DNA TGTGCCAGCAGCCCGGGGACAGGTCAAGAGACCCAGTACTTC. It translates to CASSPGTGQETQYF.